These 2 T cell receptor beta chains share one sample of origin, sequenced in a study of blood T cell repertoires in COVID-19. Assay: immunoSEQ multiplex PCR; the TCRdb copy retains only in-frame clones and omits some. The sample carries 270,000 or so clones, 65% to 90% recorded once. The sample comprised peripheral blood. These receptors were collected from a human donor in a cohort sampled during active COVID-19.

The V gene is TRBV6-5, the J gene TRBJ1-1, with D maybe TRBD1 (5 bases). This CDR3 comprises 14 residues. V was cut by 6 bases and J by 2 bases, with 13 bases left in between. Germline values: CDR1 MNHEY, CDR2 SVGAGI. CDR3 loop: CASRRSTGNTEAFF. The CDR3, as DNA: TGTGCCAGCAGACGATCTACAGGAAACACTGAAGCTTTCTTT.

V gene TRBV28 combines with J gene TRBJ1-1; TRBD1 agrees at 7 bases. Germline CDR1 and CDR2: MDHEN and SYDVKM. The CDR3 contains 13 residues. After removal of 5 bases from V and 8 bases from J, the junction contained 8 bases not matched to a gene. The CDR3 here is CASSRDRPTEAFF. The CDR3 DNA is TGTGCCAGCAGTCGGGACAGACCCACCGAAGCTTTCTTT.